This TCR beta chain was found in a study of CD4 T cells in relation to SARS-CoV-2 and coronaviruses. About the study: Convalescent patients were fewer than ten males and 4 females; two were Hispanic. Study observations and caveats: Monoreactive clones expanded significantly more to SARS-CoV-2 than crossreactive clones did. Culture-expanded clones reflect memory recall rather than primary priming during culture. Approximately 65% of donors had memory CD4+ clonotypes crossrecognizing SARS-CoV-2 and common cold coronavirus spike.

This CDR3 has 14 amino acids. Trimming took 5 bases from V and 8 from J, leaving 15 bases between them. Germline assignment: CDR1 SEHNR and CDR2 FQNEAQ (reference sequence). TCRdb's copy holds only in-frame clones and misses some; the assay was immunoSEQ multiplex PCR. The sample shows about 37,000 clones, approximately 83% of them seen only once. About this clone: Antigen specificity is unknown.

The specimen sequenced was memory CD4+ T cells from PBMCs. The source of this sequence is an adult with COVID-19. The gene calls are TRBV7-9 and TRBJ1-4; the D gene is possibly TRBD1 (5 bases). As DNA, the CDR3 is TGTGCCAGCAGCCGTCAGGGTAGGGAGGAAAAACTGTTTTTT. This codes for CASSRQGREEKLFF.